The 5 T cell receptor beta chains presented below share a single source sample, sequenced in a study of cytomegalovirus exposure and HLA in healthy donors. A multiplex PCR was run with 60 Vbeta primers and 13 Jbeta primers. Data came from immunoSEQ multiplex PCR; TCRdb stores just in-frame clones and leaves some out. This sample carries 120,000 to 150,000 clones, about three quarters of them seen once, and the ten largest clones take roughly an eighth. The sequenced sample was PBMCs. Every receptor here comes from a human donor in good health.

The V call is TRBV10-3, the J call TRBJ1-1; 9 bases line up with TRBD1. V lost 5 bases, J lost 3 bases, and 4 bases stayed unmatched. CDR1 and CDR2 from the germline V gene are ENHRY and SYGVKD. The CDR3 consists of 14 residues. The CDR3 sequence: CAISRTGEDTEAFF. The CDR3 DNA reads TGTGCCATCAGTAGGACAGGGGAAGACACTGAAGCTTTCTTT.

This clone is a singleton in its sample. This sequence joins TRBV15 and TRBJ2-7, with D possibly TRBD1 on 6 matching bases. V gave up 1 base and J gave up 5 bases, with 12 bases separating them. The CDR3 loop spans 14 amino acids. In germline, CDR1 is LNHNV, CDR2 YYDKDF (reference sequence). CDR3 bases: TGTGCCACCAGCAGAGTTGCCGGGACAAACGAGCAGTACTTC. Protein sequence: CATSRVAGTNEQYF. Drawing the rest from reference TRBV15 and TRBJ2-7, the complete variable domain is DAMVIQNPRYQVTQFGKPVTLSCSQTLNHNVMYWYQQKSSQAPKLLFHYYDKDFNNEADTPDNFQSRRPNTSFCFLDIRSPGLGDTAMYLCATSRVAGTNEQYFGPGTRLTVT.

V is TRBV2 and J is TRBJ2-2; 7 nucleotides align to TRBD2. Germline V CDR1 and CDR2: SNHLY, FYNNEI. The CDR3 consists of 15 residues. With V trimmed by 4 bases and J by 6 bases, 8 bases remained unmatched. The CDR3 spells CASSGARLAAGELFF. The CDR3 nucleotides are TGTGCCAGCAGTGGAGCGCGACTAGCAGCCGGGGAGCTGTTTTTT.

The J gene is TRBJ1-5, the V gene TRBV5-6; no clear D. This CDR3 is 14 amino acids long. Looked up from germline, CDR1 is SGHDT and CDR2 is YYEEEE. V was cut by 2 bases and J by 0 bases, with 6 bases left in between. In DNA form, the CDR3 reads TGTGCCAGCAGCTTCGGGATTAGCAATCAGCCCCAGCATTTT. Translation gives CASSFGISNQPQHF.

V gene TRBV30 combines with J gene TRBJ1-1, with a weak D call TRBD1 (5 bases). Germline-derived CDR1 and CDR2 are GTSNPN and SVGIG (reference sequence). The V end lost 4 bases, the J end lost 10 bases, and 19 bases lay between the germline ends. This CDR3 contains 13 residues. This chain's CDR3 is CAWNSMGPDGAFF. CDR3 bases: TGTGCCTGGAATAGCATGGGGCCCGACGGAGCTTTCTTT.